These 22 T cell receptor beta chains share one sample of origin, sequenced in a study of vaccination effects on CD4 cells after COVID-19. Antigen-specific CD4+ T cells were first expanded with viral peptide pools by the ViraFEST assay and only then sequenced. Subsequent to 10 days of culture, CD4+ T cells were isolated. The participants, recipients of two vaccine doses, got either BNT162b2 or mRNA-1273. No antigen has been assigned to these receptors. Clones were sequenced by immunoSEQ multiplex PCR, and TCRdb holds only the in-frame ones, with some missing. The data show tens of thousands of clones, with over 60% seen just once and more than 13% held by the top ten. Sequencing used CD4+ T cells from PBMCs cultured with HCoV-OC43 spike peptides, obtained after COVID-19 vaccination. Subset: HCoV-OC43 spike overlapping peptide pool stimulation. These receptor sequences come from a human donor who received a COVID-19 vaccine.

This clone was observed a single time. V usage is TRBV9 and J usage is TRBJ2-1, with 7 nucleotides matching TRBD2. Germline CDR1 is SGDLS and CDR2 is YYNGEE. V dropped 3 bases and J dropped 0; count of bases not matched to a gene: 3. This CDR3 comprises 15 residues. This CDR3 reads CASSGGTNSYNEQFF. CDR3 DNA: TGTGCCAGCAGCGGTGGGACTAACTCCTACAATGAGCAGTTCTTC.

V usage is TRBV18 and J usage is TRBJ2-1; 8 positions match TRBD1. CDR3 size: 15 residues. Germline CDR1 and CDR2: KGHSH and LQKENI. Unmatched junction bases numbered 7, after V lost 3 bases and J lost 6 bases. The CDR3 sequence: CASSPTGQGGNEQFF. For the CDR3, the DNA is TGTGCCAGCTCACCGACCGGACAGGGTGGCAATGAGCAGTTCTTC.

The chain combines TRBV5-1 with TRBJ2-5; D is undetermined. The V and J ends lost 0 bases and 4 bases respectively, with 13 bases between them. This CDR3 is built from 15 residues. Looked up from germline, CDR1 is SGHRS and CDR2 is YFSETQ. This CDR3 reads CASSLVPQPGETQYF. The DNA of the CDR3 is TGCGCCAGCAGCTTGGTCCCGCAGCCGGGAGAGACCCAGTACTTC.

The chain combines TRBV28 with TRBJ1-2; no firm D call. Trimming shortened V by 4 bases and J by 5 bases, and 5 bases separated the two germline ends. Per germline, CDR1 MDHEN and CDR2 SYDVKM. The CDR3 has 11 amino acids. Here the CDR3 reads CASSSRYGYTF. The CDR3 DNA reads TGTGCCAGCAGTTCTAGATATGGCTACACCTTC.

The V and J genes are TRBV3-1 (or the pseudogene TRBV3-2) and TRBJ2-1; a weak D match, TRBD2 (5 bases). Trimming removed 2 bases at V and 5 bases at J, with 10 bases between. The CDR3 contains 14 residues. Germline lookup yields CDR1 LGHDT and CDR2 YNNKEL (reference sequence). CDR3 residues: CASSQRGSDNEQFF. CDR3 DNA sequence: TGTGCCAGCAGCCAACGCGGGTCCGACAATGAGCAGTTCTTC.

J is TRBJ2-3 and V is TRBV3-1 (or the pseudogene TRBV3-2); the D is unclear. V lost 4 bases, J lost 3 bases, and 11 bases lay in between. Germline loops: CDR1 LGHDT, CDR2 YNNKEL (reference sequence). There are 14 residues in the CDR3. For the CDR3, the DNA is TGTGCCAGCAGCCCCCGGTATAATACAGATACGCAGTATTTT. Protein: CASSPRYNTDTQYF.

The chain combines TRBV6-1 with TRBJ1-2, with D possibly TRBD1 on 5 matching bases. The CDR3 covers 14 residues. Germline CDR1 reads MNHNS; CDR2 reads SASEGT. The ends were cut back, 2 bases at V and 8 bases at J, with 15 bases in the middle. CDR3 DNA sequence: TGTGCCAGCAGTGAATCAGGGCCGAGTCTGGGCTACACCTTC. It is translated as CASSESGPSLGYTF.

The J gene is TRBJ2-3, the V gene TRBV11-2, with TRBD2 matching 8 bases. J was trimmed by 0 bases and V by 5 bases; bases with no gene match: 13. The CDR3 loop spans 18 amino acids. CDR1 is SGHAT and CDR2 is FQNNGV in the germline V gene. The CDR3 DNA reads TGTGCCAGCAGCCGGGCCCCCGCGGGGGGAATGAGCACAGATACGCAGTATTTT. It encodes CASSRAPAGGMSTDTQYF.

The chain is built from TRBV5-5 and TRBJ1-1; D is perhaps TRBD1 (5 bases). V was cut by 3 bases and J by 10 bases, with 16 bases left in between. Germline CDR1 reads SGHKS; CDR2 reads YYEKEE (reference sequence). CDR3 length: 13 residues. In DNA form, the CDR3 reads TGTGCCAGCAGCTACCCGGGGGGGGGTACAGCTTTCTTT. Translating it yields CASSYPGGGTAFF.

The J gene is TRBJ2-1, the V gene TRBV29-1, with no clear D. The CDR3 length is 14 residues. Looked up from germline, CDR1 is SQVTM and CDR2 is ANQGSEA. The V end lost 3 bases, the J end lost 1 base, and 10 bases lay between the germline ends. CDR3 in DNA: TGCAGCGTTGACTTTGGGTGGTCCTACAATGAGCAGTTCTTC. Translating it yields CSVDFGWSYNEQFF.

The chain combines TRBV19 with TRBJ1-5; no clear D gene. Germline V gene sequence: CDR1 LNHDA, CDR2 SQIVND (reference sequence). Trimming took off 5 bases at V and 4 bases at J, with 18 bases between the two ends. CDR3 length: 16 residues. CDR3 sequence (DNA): TGTGCCAGTAGTTCCGAGCCGGGGAGGAAGAATCAGCCCCAGCATTTT. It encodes CASSSEPGRKNQPQHF. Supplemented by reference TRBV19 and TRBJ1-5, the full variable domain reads DGGITQSPKYLFRKEGQNVTLSCEQNLNHDAMYWYRQDPGQGLRLIYYSQIVNDFQKGDIAEGYSVSREKKESFPLTVTSAQKNPTAFYLCASSSEPGRKNQPQHFGDGTRLSIL.

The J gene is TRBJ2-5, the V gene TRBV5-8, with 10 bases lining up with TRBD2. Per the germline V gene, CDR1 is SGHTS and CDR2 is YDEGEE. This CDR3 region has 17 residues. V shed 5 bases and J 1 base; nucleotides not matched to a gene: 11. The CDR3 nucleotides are TGTGCCAGCAGGGCTAGCGGGGGCCACTTACTCCAAGAGACCCAGTACTTC. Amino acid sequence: CASRASGGHLLQETQYF.

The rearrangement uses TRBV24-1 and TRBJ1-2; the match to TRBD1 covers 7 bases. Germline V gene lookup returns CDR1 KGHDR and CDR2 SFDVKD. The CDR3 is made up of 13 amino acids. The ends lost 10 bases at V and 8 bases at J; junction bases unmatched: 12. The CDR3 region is CATHRGGWGGYTF. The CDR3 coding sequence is TGTGCCACACACAGGGGCGGATGGGGCGGCTACACCTTC.

The CDR3 DNA sequence: TGTGCCAGCATGAGCGACGGAAACACCATATATTTT. Its protein is CASMSDGNTIYF. The rearrangement joins TRBV27 to TRBJ1-3; D is ambiguous. Germline CDR1 and CDR2: MNHEY and SMNVEV (reference sequence). Deletions cut 7 bases from V and 4 bases from J, with 8 bases between. CDR3 length: 12 amino acids.

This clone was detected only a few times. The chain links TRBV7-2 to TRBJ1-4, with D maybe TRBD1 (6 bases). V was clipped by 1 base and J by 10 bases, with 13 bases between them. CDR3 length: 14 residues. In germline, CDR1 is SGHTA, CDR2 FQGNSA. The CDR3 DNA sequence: TGTGCCAGCAGCTTAGGGGGGGGGCTAGGAAAACTGTTTTTT. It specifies CASSLGGGLGKLFF.

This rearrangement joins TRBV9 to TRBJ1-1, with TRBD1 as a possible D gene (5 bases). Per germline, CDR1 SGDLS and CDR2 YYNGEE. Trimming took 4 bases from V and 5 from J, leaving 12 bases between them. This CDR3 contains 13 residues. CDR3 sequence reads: CASSPGGRTEAFF. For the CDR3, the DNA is TGTGCCAGCAGCCCCGGGGGGAGAACTGAAGCTTTCTTT.

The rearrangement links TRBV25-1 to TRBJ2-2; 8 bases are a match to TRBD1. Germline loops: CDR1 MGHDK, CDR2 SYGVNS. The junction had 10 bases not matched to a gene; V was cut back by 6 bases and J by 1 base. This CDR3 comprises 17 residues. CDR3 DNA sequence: TGTGCCAGCAGCAGTTTGCCTGGACAGGGGAACACCGGGGAGCTGTTTTTT. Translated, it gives CASSSLPGQGNTGELFF.

The CDR3 is CASTRDRGEKLFF. The DNA of the CDR3 is TGCGCCAGCACCCGGGACAGAGGTGAAAAACTGTTTTTT. The genes are TRBV23-1 and TRBJ1-4, with 7 positions matching TRBD1. TRBV23-1 is annotated as an ORF whose role is uncertain. The CDR3 contains 13 residues. J lost 7 bases, V lost 7 bases, and 6 bases had no gene match.

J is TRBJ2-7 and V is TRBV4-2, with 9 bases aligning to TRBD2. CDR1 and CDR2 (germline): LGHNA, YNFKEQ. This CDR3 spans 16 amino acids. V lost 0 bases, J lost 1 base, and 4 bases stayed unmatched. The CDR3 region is CASSQDEAGGSYEQYF. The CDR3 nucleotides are TGTGCCAGCAGCCAAGACGAAGCGGGAGGTTCCTACGAGCAGTACTTC.

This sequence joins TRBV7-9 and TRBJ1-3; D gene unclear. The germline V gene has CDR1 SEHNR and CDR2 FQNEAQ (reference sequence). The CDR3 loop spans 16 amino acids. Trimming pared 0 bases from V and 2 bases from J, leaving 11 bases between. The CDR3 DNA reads TGTGCCAGCAGCTTAGCGATAGGTCAAACTGGAAACACCATATATTTT. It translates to CASSLAIGQTGNTIYF.

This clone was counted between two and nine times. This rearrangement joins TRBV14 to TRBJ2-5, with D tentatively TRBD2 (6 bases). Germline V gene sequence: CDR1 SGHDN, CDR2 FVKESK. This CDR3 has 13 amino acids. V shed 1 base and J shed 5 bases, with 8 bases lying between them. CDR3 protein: CASSQGAGETQYF. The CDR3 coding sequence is TGTGCCAGCAGCCAAGGGGCGGGGGAGACCCAGTACTTC.

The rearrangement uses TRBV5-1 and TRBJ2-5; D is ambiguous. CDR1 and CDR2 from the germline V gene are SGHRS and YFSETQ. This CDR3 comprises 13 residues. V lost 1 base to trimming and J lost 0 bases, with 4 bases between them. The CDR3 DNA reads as TGCGCCAGCAGCTTGCAGGACCAAGAGACCCAGTACTTC. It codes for CASSLQDQETQYF.